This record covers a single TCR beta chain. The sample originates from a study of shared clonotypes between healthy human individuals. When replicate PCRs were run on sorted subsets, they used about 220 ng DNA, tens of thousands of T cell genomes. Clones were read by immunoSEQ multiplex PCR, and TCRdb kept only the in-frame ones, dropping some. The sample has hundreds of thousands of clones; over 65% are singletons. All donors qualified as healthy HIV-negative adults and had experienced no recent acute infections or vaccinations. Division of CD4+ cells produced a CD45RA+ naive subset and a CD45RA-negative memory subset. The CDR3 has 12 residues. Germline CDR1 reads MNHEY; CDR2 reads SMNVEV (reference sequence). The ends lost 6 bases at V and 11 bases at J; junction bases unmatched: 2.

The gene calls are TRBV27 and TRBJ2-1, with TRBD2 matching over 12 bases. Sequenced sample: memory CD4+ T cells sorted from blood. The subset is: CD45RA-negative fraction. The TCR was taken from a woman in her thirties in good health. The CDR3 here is CASSRTSGKQFF. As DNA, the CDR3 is TGTGCCAGCAGCCGGACTAGCGGGAAGCAGTTCTTC.